This T cell receptor (beta chain) was identified in a study of blood T cells in healthy people across ages. Turning to this clonotype: Antigen: not known.

Primers used in a second PCR of about 7 to 12 cycles were a sample-barcoded 5' primer and a J-beta primer mix. A tag from a template-switch adaptor with 12 random nucleotides marked each cDNA molecule. TCRdb reanalysed the 5' RACE reads using MiXCR and keeps one entry per CDR3 protein. The sample has about 1,400,000 distinct CDR3 sequences; around two fifths are singletons. Broader study findings: Age brought a roughly linear fall in TCR beta diversity measured per million T cells. Investigators viewed diversity estimates from one million T cells as underestimates, the study reported.

There are 16 residues in the CDR3. Germline V lookup: CDR1 SGHTA, CDR2 FQGTGA. Trimming cost V 2 bases and J 9 bases, with 20 bases left between them. The TCR was taken from a woman younger than 35 in good health. V usage is TRBV7-3 and J usage is TRBJ2-1; TRBD1 might be the D (5 bases). Sequencing used blood. This CDR3 reads CASSLGRDVSMVEQFF. CDR3 coding DNA: TGTGCCAGCAGCTTAGGCAGGGATGTGAGTATGGTTGAGCAGTTCTTC.